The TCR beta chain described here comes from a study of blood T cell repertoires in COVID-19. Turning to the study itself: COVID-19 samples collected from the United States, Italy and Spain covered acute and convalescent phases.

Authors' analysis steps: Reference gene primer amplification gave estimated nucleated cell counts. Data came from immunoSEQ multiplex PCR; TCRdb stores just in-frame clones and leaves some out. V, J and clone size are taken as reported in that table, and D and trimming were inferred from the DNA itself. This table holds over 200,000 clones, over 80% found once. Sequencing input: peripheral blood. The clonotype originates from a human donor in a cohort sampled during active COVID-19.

The CDR3 DNA sequence: TGTGCCAGCAGGAAGAGTTCCTACGAGCAGTACTTC. Translated, it gives CASRKSSYEQYF. The genes are TRBV7-2 and TRBJ2-7, with unresolved D. This CDR3 is built from 12 residues. The V gene's germline CDR1 is SGHTA and CDR2 FQGNSA. The V end lost 6 bases, the J end lost 1 base, and 7 bases lay between the germline ends.